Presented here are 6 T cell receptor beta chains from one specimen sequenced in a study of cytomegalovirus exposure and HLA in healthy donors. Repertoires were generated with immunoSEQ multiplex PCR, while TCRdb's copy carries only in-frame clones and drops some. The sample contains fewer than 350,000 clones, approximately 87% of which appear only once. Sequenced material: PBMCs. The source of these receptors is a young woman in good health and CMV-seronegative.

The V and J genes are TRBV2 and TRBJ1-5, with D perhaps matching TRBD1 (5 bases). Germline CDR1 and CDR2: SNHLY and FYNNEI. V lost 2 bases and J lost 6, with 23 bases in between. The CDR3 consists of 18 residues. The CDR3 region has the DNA TGTGCCAGCAGTGAACCTAGAAGAGGTCCGAGGGGAGGTCAGCCCCAGCATTTT. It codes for CASSEPRRGPRGGQPQHF.

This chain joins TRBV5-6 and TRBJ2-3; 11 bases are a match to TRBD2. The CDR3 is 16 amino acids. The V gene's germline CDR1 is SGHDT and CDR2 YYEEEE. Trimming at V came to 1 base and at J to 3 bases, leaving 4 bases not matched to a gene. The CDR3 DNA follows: TGTGCCAGCAGCTTGTTGGGGACTAGCGGAACAGATACGCAGTATTTT. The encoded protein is CASSLLGTSGTDTQYF. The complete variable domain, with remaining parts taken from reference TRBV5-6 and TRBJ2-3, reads DAGVTQSPTHLIKTRGQQVTLRCSPKSGHDTVSWYQQALGQGPQFIFQYYEEEERQRGNFPDRFSGHQFPNYSSELNVNALLLGDSALYLCASSLLGTSGTDTQYFGPGTRLTVL.

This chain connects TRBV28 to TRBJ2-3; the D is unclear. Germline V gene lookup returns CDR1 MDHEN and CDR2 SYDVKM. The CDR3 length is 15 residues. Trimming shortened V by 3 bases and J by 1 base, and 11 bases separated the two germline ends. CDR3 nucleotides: TGTGCCAGCAGTTTCGACGCTGGGCGCACAGATACGCAGTATTTT. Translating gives CASSFDAGRTDTQYF.

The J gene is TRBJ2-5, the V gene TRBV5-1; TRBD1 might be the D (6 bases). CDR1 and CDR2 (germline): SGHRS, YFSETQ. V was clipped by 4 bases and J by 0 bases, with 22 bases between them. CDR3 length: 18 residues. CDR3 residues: CASSRTGQIKSYQETQYF. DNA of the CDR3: TGCGCCAGCAGCCGGACGGGACAAATAAAATCGTACCAAGAGACCCAGTACTTC.

CDR3 loop: CASSLARALEQYF. As DNA, the CDR3 is TGTGCCAGCAGTTTAGCCAGGGCCCTCGAGCAGTACTTC. V gene TRBV28 combines with J gene TRBJ2-7; D possibly corresponds to TRBD1 (5 bases). V was cut by 2 bases and J by 6 bases, with 11 bases left in between. Germline loops: CDR1 MDHEN, CDR2 SYDVKM. The CDR3 extends over 13 amino acids.

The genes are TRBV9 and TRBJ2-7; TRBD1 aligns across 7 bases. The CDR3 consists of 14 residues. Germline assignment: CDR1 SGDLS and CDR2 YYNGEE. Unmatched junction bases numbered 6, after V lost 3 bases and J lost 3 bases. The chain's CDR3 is CASSGGDRFYEQYF. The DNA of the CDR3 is TGTGCCAGCAGCGGTGGGGACAGATTCTACGAGCAGTACTTC.